These 20 T cell receptor beta chains share one sample of origin, sequenced in a study of blood T cells in healthy people across ages. A second PCR, run for about 7 to 11 cycles, used a sample-barcoded 5' primer plus a J-beta primer mix. TCRdb re-called the 5' RACE reads with MiXCR, one entry per CDR3 protein. The top ten clones hold about 2.1% of a sample with roughly 2 million distinct CDR3 sequences, roughly 50% of them seen once. The sequenced sample was blood. These receptors were obtained from a middle-aged woman in good health.

CDR3 in DNA: TGCAGTGTAGGTTATGCGGGGGGGCTTCAGGAGCAGTACTTC. Translated: CSVGYAGGLQEQYF. This chain uses TRBV20-1 with TRBJ2-4; the match to TRBD2 covers 9 bases. The junction had 17 bases not matched to a gene; V was cut back by 7 bases and J by 13 bases. There are 14 residues in the CDR3. Germline CDR1 and CDR2: DFQATT and SNEGSKA (reference sequence).

Here the CDR3 reads CASGNRGSDTQYF. The CDR3, as DNA: TGTGCCAGCGGGAACAGGGGATCAGATACGCAGTATTTT. The J gene is TRBJ2-3, the V gene TRBV12-3 or TRBV12-4, with TRBD1 identical over 7 bases. The ends lost 8 bases at V and 4 bases at J; junction bases unmatched: 6. The CDR3 totals 13 residues.

V gene TRBV24-1 combines with J gene TRBJ2-3; 14 bases match TRBD2. Germline assignment: CDR1 KGHDR and CDR2 SFDVKD. Trimming at V came to 5 bases and at J to 1 base, leaving 10 bases not matched to a gene. The CDR3 sequence is 19 residues long. CDR3 amino acids: CATSGKGTSGGLGTDTQYF. The CDR3 DNA reads as TGTGCCACCAGTGGAAAAGGGACTAGCGGGGGCTTGGGCACAGATACGCAGTATTTT.

This clonotype was found a few times. V and J are TRBV28 and TRBJ1-1; tentatively, D is TRBD1 (6 bases). This CDR3 comprises 15 residues. In germline, CDR1 is MDHEN, CDR2 SYDVKM. Trimming cost V 2 bases and J 4 bases, with 14 bases left between them. The CDR3 spells CASSLRGGQSTEAFF. The DNA for the CDR3 is TGTGCCAGCAGTTTAAGGGGGGGTCAGAGCACTGAAGCTTTCTTT.

This chain joins TRBV28 and TRBJ2-5; 7 nucleotides match TRBD1. V lost 1 base, J lost 5 bases, and 7 bases stayed unmatched. The CDR3 totals 15 residues. The germline V gene encodes CDR1 MDHEN and CDR2 SYDVKM. For the CDR3, the DNA is TGTGCCAGCAGTTTATCCGACAGGGTGGGGGAGACCCAGTACTTC. Its translation is CASSLSDRVGETQYF.

The CDR3 loop is CASSDRGLCEQYF. Here the CDR3 DNA reads TGCGCCAGTTCCGACAGGGGGCTCTGCGAGCAGTACTTC. The chain combines TRBV5-1 with TRBJ2-5; 10 positions agree with TRBD1. The end of the DNA fits TRBJ2-7 better, so the J call may be wrong. CDR1 and CDR2 (germline): SGHRS, YFSETQ. This CDR3 region has 13 residues.

The J gene is TRBJ2-5, the V gene TRBV7-9; 8 nucleotides line up with TRBD1. Germline-derived CDR1 and CDR2 are SEHNR and FQNEAQ (reference sequence). The CDR3 loop spans 16 amino acids. Trimming cost V 4 bases and J 1 base; bases outside gene matches: 8. This chain's CDR3 is CASSSPGQDLQETQYF. Written as DNA, the CDR3 is TGTGCCAGCAGCTCACCGGGACAGGACCTCCAAGAGACCCAGTACTTC.

V is TRBV27 and J is TRBJ2-7; TRBD1 matches 11 bases. Germline V gene data show CDR1 as MNHEY and CDR2 as SMNVEV (reference sequence). After removal of 6 bases from V and 6 bases from J, the junction contained 4 bases not matched to a gene. The CDR3 has 13 amino acids. The CDR3 DNA reads as TGTGCCAGCAGACAAGGGACAGGGGGCGAGCAGTACTTC. Its protein product is CASRQGTGGEQYF.

The chain carries TRBV15 and TRBJ1-1; D remains unclear. With 0 bases removed from V and 3 bases from J, the gap between germline ends came to 5 bases. CDR3 length: 13 residues. CDR1 LNHNV and CDR2 YYDKDF come from the germline V gene (reference sequence). The CDR3 coding sequence is TGTGCCACCAGCAGAGATGGGGACACTGAAGCTTTCTTT. It translates to CATSRDGDTEAFF.

This clonotype was counted only a few times. This rearrangement joins TRBV20-1 to TRBJ2-5; no clear D. The CDR3 sequence is 12 residues long. Germline V lookup: CDR1 DFQATT, CDR2 SNEGSKA (reference sequence). V lost 5 bases and J lost 11, with 18 bases in between. CDR3 in amino acids: CSARQNSGKQYF. As DNA, the CDR3 is TGCAGTGCTCGGCAGAACTCTGGAAAGCAGTACTTC.

This clonotype was recorded at least ten times. The genes are TRBV20-1 and TRBJ2-3; D gene uncertain. Trimming left V 3 bases short and J 3 bases short, with 1 base between. Germline CDR1 reads DFQATT; CDR2 reads SNEGSKA (reference sequence). CDR3 length: 10 residues. The chain's CDR3 is CSARTDTQYF. The CDR3 bases are TGCAGTGCTAGGACAGATACGCAGTATTTT.

As regards this clonotype: A clone one base away is much larger, so this may be a read error. The rearrangement links TRBV4-3 to TRBJ2-7, with D unresolved. The end of the DNA fits TRBJ2-5 better, so the J call may be wrong. The CDR3 consists of 13 residues. Germline V gene data show CDR1 as LGHNA and CDR2 as YSLEER. CDR3 in amino acids: CASRRTLEATQYF. CDR3 nucleotide sequence: TGCGCCAGCAGGCGGACGCTTGAGGCGACCCAGTACTTC.

The chain is built from TRBV29-1 and TRBJ2-1, with TRBD2 matching over 7 bases. Germline V gives CDR1 SQVTM, CDR2 ANQGSEA. J was trimmed by 2 bases and V by 7 bases; bases with no gene match: 8. The CDR3 length is 14 residues. The CDR3 DNA reads TGCAGCGCCTTTGGCGGGAGCACCTACAATGAGCAGTTCTTC. Protein sequence: CSAFGGSTYNEQFF.

This clonotype was seen only a few times. This sequence joins TRBV7-9 and TRBJ1-5, with D unclear. The ends were cut back, 5 bases at V and 0 bases at J, with 11 bases in the middle. The germline V gene encodes CDR1 SEHNR and CDR2 FQNEAQ (reference sequence). This CDR3 is built from 15 residues. DNA for the CDR3: TGTGCCAGCAGCCACGATGAGGATAGCAATCAGCCCCAGCATTTT. Residues: CASSHDEDSNQPQHF.

The chain is built from TRBV4-3 and TRBJ2-4; 9 bases are a match to TRBD2. V lost 4 bases to trimming and J lost 3 bases; unmatched junction nucleotides: 25. The CDR3 is 22 amino acids. Germline CDR1 reads LGHNA; CDR2 reads YSLEER. CDR3 protein: CASSLQGGLAGRNSGGKNIQYF. The CDR3 DNA sequence: TGCGCCAGCAGCCTTCAGGGAGGTCTAGCGGGGAGAAACTCGGGGGGCAAAAACATTCAGTACTTC.

The V and J genes are TRBV6-2 or TRBV6-3 and TRBJ1-2, with TRBD1 as a possible D gene (6 bases). Germline CDR1 MNHEY, CDR2 SVGEGT. The V and J ends lost 3 bases and 2 bases respectively, with 22 bases between them. This CDR3 is built from 18 residues. CDR3 sequence (DNA): TGTGCCAGCAGTTATCGCGTAGGGCGCGCAGGGGAAAACTATGGCTACACCTTC. Protein sequence: CASSYRVGRAGENYGYTF.

The chain recombines TRBV7-2 with TRBJ2-1, with 9 bases matching TRBD1. CDR1 and CDR2 (germline): SGHTA, FQGNSA. The CDR3 is 15 residues long. The ends lost 5 bases at V and 3 bases at J; junction bases unmatched: 5. This chain's CDR3 is CASSITGQGYNEQFF. The CDR3 DNA sequence: TGTGCCAGCAGCATAACGGGACAGGGCTACAATGAGCAGTTCTTC.

This clonotype was seen a few times. The CDR3 coding sequence is TGCAGCGTGGTCACCGGGGGTACTATCGAGACCCAGTACTTC. Translating it yields CSVVTGGTIETQYF. The chain is built from TRBV29-1 and TRBJ2-5; maybe TRBD2 (6 bases). The CDR3 contains 14 residues. V lost 6 bases and J lost 5, with 19 bases in between. Looked up from germline, CDR1 is SQVTM and CDR2 is ANQGSEA.

The genes are TRBV20-1 and TRBJ1-4, with 10 bases fitting TRBD1. Germline V gene sequence: CDR1 DFQATT, CDR2 SNEGSKA (reference sequence). CDR3 length: 16 amino acids. J lost 1 base, V lost 2 bases, and 4 bases had no gene match. The CDR3 reads CSARLGDRGTNEKLFF. The CDR3, as DNA: TGCAGTGCTAGACTTGGGGACAGGGGAACTAATGAAAAACTGTTTTTT.

V usage is TRBV6-4 and J usage is TRBJ1-1, with D possibly being TRBD1 (6 bases). CDR3 size: 14 residues. Germline V gene sequence: CDR1 MRHNA, CDR2 SNTAGT. The V and J ends lost 6 bases and 4 bases respectively, with 15 bases between them. The CDR3 DNA is TGTGCCAGCAGCTCAGGGGTAGAGGGCACTGAAGCTTTCTTT. It yields the protein CASSSGVEGTEAFF.